This T cell receptor (beta chain) stems from a study of long-term antiretroviral therapy in people with HIV. Broader study findings: Clones that had undergone expansion before ART prevailed in the repertoire throughout all time points. Post-ART diversity increased but stayed below transplant donor controls.

This CDR3 is built from 15 residues. Per the germline V gene, CDR1 is MNHEY and CDR2 is SVGAGI. V dropped 2 bases and J dropped 0; count of bases not matched to a gene: 3. This clone was observed a single time. Its antigen is currently unknown. Running of the v3.0 immunoSEQ assay took place at survey level. Assay: immunoSEQ multiplex PCR; the TCRdb copy retains only in-frame clones and omits some. The sample lists 25,000 to 35,000 clones; approximately 80% were seen once. The J gene is TRBJ1-2, the V gene TRBV6-5; 7 nucleotides match TRBD1. Specimen: unsorted PBMCs, collected nearly 2.9 years after starting antiretroviral therapy. The receptor was derived from a man aged 25 to 40 with HIV. The CDR3: CASSYPTGTNYGYTF. The CDR3 DNA is TGTGCCAGCAGTTACCCGACAGGGACTAACTATGGCTACACCTTC.